A selection of T cell receptor beta chains follows, all from one sample in a study of regulatory T cells in long-lasting Graves disease. TCRdb analysed the multiplex PCR reads with MiXCR anew, one entry per CDR3 protein. The sample has 400,000 to 500,000 distinct CDR3 sequences, less than 25% seen once. The starting material was peripheral blood mononuclear cells (PBMCs), obtained when the disease was refractory, from a patient treated with antithyroid drugs. The receptors originated from a female donor with Graves disease. The conserved cysteine and the conserved F or W are not part of the CDR3 here. The size entry is marked missing in some rows and otherwise reads once, few, many or a size class.

J | V | size | CDR3
TRBJ2-5 | TRBV13 | few | ASSDGPYQETQY
TRBJ2-7 | TRBV29-1 | many | SVEVTNYEQY
TRBJ2-5 | TRBV2 | many | ASSDGFQETQY
TRBJ2-5 | TRBV20-1 | once | SARVDRVGETRY
TRBJ2-6 | TRBV7-8 | few | ASSLEAGGSSGANVLT
TRBJ2-7 | TRBV7-2 | many | ASSLDRAYEQY
TRBJ2-2 | TRBV6-1 | few | ASSQMRHTNTGELF
TRBJ1-3 | TRBV28 | many | ASSSRASGNTIY
TRBJ2-4 | TRBV29-1 | many | SVRGHPGQNLAGGLAKNIQY
TRBJ1-6 | TRBV20-1 | few | SAPGQGRNSPLH
TRBJ2-7 | TRBV27 | many | ASSFGGGSTYEQY
TRBJ2-7 | TRBV7-2 | many | ASSLAGTGLREQY
TRBJ2-2 | TRBV7-8 | . | ASSHLTGVAGELF
TRBJ1-6 | TRBV28 | many | ASSLMGGPNSPLH
TRBJ1-2 | TRBV7-9 | . | ASTKSEDRVYGYT
TRBJ1-2 | TRBV20-1 | many | SARATWLSWGYT
TRBJ2-3 | TRBV30 | . | AWSGEGSSTDTQY
TRBJ2-1 | TRBV12-3/TRBV12-4 | . | ASSPNEGPYNEQF
TRBJ2-7 | TRBV20-1 | . | SAGLDSYEQY
TRBJ2-6 | TRBV5-4 | few | ASSLWTGLRANVLT
TRBJ1-5 | TRBV7-8 | few | ASSLSEYSNQPQH
TRBJ2-7 | TRBV9 | . | ASSAGLAGNEQY
TRBJ2-5 | TRBV10-3 | few | AISEEPGGQETQY
TRBJ2-5 | TRBV27 | . | ASKHRDQETQY
TRBJ1-1 | TRBV7-3 | . | ASQLPRQGAGVTEAF
TRBJ1-5 | TRBV12-3/TRBV12-4 | many | ASSRSSPGLSNQPQH
TRBJ2-7 | TRBV29-1 | . | SVEKYAGTSYEQY
TRBJ2-1 | TRBV20-1 | . | SARDFDEQF
TRBJ2-2 | TRBV30 | . | AWSPLGTAGGLSGELF
TRBJ2-1 | TRBV28 | few | ASSLIHNEQF
TRBJ1-2 | TRBV4-3 | many | ASSQGHVNYGYT
TRBJ1-4 | TRBV7-9 | few | ASSSPPHEEGMEKLF
TRBJ2-2 | TRBV12-5 | many | ASGLAKGQGEYLNTGELF
TRBJ2-3 | TRBV28 | . | ASSYSDNTDTQY
TRBJ2-7 | TRBV5-1 | many | ASSISGTGGSYEQY
TRBJ2-2 | TRBV12-3/TRBV12-4 | . | ASSLSGRTNTGELF
TRBJ2-1 | TRBV29-1 | few | SVQRGNGYNEQF
TRBJ2-7 | TRBV2 | many | ASSEGHTGIRG
TRBJ1-2 | TRBV6-1 | few | ASSRSLTNYGYT
TRBJ2-5 | TRBV20-1 | . | SANTPWEQETQY
TRBJ2-5 | TRBV2 | once | ASSEMAGGKGTQY
TRBJ2-7 | TRBV20-1 | many | SASAVGSYEQY
TRBJ1-5 | TRBV28 | many | ASSLDRGRVERNQPQH
TRBJ2-5 | TRBV10-1 | . | ASTEGYEETQY
TRBJ2-3 | TRBV5-1 | many | ASSFGTDTQY
TRBJ1-1 | TRBV5-5 | many | ASSLVNTHTEAF
TRBJ1-1 | TRBV6-9 | many | ASSSPSEAGYTEAF
TRBJ2-5 | TRBV4-1 | . | ASSQRLAGGLQETQY